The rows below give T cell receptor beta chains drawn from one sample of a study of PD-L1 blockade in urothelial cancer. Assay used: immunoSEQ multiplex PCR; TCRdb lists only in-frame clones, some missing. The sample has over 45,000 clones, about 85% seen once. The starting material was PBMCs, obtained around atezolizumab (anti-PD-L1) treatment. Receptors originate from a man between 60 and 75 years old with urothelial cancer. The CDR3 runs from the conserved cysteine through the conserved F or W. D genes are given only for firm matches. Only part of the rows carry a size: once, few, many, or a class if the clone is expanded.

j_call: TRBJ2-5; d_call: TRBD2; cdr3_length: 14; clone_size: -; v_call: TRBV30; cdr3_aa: CAWSPRGGQETQYF; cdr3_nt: TGTGCCTGGAGCCCCCGGGGGGGCCAGGAGACCCAGTACTTC
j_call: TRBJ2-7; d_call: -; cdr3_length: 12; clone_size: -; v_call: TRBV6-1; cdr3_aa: CASLAASYEQYF; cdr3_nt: TGTGCCAGCTTGGCGGCCTCCTACGAGCAGTACTTC
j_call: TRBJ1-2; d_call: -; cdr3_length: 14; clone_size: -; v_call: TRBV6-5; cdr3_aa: CASQRMGPSYGYTF; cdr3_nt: TGTGCCAGCCAAAGAATGGGGCCCTCATATGGCTACACCTTC
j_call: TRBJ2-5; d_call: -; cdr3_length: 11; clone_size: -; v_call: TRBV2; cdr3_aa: CASSPQETQYF; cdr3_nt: TGTGCCAGCAGCCCACAAGAGACCCAGTACTTC
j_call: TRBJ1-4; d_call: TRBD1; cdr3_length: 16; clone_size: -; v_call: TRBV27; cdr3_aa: CASSPVTGTGVGKLFF; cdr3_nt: TGTGCCAGCAGCCCCGTCACCGGGACAGGGGTAGGAAAACTGTTTTTT
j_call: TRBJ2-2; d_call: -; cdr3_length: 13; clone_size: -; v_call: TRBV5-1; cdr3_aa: CASSFQGSGELFF; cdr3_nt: TGCGCCAGCAGTTTTCAGGGTTCCGGGGAGCTGTTTTTT
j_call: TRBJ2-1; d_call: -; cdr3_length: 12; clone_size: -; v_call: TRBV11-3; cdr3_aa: CASSPNSYEQFF; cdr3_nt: TGTGCCAGCAGCCCGAACAGCTATGAGCAGTTCTTC
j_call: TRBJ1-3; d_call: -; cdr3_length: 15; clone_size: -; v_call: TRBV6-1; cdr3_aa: CASTRERPEGNTIYF; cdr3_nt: TGTGCCAGCACTCGGGAACGTCCAGAGGGAAACACCATATATTTT
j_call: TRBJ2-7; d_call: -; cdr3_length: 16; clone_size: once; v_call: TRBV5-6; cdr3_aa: CASNRGLGQNSYEQYF; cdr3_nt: TGTGCCAGCAACCGTGGTTTGGGGCAAAACTCCTACGAGCAGTACTTC
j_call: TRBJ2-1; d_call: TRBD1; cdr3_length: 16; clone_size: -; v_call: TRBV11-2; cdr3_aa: CASSLIPGTERNEQFF; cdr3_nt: TGTGCCAGCAGCTTAATACCCGGGACAGAGCGCAATGAGCAGTTCTTC
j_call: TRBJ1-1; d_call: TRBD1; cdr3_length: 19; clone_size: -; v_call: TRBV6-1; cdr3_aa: CASSESIFQGVRLNTEAFF; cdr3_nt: TGTGCCAGCAGTGAAAGTATCTTTCAGGGGGTCCGACTGAACACTGAAGCTTTCTTT
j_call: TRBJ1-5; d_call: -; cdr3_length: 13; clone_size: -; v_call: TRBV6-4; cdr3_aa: CASRRTAGQPQHF; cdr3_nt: TGTGCCAGCAGGAGGACAGCCGGTCAGCCCCAGCATTTT
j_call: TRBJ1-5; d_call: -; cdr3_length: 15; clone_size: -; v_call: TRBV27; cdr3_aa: CAGGTDMGGNQPQHF; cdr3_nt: TGTGCCGGGGGGACGGACATGGGAGGCAATCAGCCCCAGCATTTT
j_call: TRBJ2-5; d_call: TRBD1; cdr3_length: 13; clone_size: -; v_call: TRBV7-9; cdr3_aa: CASSLQGVETQYF; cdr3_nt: TGTGCCAGCAGCCTCCAGGGGGTTGAGACCCAGTACTTC
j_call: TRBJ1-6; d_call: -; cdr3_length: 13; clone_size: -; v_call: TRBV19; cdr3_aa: CASKGYGDSPLHF; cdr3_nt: TGTGCCAGTAAGGGGTATGGTGATTCACCCCTCCACTTT
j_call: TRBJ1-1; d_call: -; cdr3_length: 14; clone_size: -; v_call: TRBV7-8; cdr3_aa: CASSLAQGNTEAFF; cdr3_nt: TGTGCCAGCAGCTTAGCACAGGGGAACACTGAAGCTTTCTTT
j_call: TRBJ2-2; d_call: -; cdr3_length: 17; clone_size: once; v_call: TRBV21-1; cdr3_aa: CASSKGVGGGSTGELFF; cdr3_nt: -
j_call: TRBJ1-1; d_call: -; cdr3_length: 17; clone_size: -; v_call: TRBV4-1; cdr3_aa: CASSQLGWGRDNTEAFF; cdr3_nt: TGCGCCAGCAGCCAACTCGGATGGGGGCGCGATAACACTGAAGCTTTCTTT
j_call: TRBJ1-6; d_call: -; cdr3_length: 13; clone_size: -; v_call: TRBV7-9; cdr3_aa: CASSGQNNSPLHF; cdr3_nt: TGTGCCAGCAGCGGACAGAATAATTCACCCCTCCACTTT
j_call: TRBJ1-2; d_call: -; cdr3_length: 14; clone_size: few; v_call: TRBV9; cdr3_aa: CASSSLAGQSGYTF; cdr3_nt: TGTGCCAGCAGCTCCCTGGCAGGCCAAAGTGGCTACACCTTC